The next 9 T cell receptor beta chains were all read from a single sample in a study of blood T cell repertoires in COVID-19. Only in-frame clones appear in the TCRdb table, and some are missing; sequencing was by immunoSEQ multiplex PCR. The sample yields about 270,000 clones, about 85% seen once. The sequenced sample was peripheral blood. These receptors originate from a human donor in a cohort sampled during active COVID-19.

The chain is built from TRBV28 and TRBJ1-2; 8 nucleotides line up with TRBD1. The germline V gene has CDR1 MDHEN and CDR2 SYDVKM. Unmatched junction bases numbered 15, after V lost 7 bases and J lost 8 bases. This CDR3 has 15 amino acids. CDR3 loop: CASTPTGTGWVGYTF. In DNA form, the CDR3 reads TGTGCCAGCACCCCCACCGGGACAGGATGGGTCGGCTACACCTTC.

The chain combines TRBV9 with TRBJ2-1; D is perhaps TRBD2 (5 bases). CDR3 length: 14 amino acids. Germline CDR1 is SGDLS and CDR2 is YYNGEE. Trimming stripped 0 bases from V and 5 bases from J, with 9 bases between. The chain's CDR3 is CASSVGPGNNEQFF. CDR3 coding DNA: TGTGCCAGCAGCGTAGGCCCGGGGAACAATGAGCAGTTCTTC.

The chain uses TRBV5-1 and TRBJ2-2, with 11 bases matching TRBD2. Germline V gene data show CDR1 as SGHRS and CDR2 as YFSETQ. This CDR3 has 18 amino acids. J was trimmed by 1 base and V by 2 bases; bases with no gene match: 7. The CDR3 protein is CASSFPPSGRWNTGELFF. CDR3 coding DNA: TGCGCCAGCAGCTTCCCTCCTAGCGGGAGGTGGAACACCGGGGAGCTGTTTTTT.

The genes are TRBV11-2 and TRBJ1-1; perhaps TRBD1 as D (5 bases). This CDR3 comprises 13 residues. V shed 5 bases and J shed 3 bases, with 10 bases lying between them. In germline, CDR1 is SGHAT, CDR2 FQNNGV. CDR3 protein: CASSRDSYTEAFF. The DNA for the CDR3 is TGTGCCAGCAGCCGCGACAGCTACACTGAAGCTTTCTTT.

This clone was detected only once. The gene calls are TRBV2 and TRBJ2-5; 8 nucleotides line up with TRBD2. Germline V gene lookup returns CDR1 SNHLY and CDR2 FYNNEI. This CDR3 comprises 16 residues. J gave up 4 bases and V 3 bases, and 10 bases lay outside the gene matches. In DNA form, the CDR3 reads TGTGCCAGCAGTGACCGGGCGGGAGGTGTAGGAGAGACCCAGTACTTC. This gives the protein CASSDRAGGVGETQYF.

CDR3 sequence reads: CASSLTSGGTGELFF. CDR3 coding DNA: TGTGCCAGCAGTCTGACTAGCGGGGGGACCGGGGAGCTGTTTTTT. The V call is TRBV27, the J call TRBJ2-2; TRBD2 matches at 13 bases. The CDR3 is 15 residues long. Germline V gene lookup returns CDR1 MNHEY and CDR2 SMNVEV (reference sequence). The J segment lost 5 bases and the V segment lost 5 bases, leaving 2 bases of the junction unmatched.

The chain links TRBV27 to TRBJ2-3, with no clear D. The CDR3 contains 14 residues. CDR1 MNHEY and CDR2 SMNVEV come from the germline V gene (reference sequence). The V and J ends lost 0 bases and 4 bases respectively, with 8 bases between them. CDR3 loop: CASSLSHGADTQYF. The CDR3 nucleotides are TGTGCCAGCAGTTTATCGCACGGAGCAGATACGCAGTATTTT.

This sequence joins TRBV10-3 and TRBJ2-3, with 12 bases matching TRBD2. The V gene's germline CDR1 is ENHRY and CDR2 SYGVKD. The CDR3 sequence is 14 residues long. Unmatched junction bases numbered 6, after V lost 8 bases and J lost 6 bases. Here the CDR3 DNA reads TGTGCCATCCGACTAGCGGGAGAATCGGATACGCAGTATTTT. Its protein is CAIRLAGESDTQYF.

The chain links TRBV5-4 to TRBJ2-7; tentative D call: TRBD1 (5 bases). CDR3 length: 13 amino acids. V lost 4 bases to trimming and J lost 1 base, with 9 bases between them. Germline V gene lookup returns CDR1 SGHNT and CDR2 YYREEE (reference sequence). The CDR3 nucleotides read TGTGCCAGCAGCACTCAGGGTTCCTACGAGCAGTACTTC. Residues: CASSTQGSYEQYF.